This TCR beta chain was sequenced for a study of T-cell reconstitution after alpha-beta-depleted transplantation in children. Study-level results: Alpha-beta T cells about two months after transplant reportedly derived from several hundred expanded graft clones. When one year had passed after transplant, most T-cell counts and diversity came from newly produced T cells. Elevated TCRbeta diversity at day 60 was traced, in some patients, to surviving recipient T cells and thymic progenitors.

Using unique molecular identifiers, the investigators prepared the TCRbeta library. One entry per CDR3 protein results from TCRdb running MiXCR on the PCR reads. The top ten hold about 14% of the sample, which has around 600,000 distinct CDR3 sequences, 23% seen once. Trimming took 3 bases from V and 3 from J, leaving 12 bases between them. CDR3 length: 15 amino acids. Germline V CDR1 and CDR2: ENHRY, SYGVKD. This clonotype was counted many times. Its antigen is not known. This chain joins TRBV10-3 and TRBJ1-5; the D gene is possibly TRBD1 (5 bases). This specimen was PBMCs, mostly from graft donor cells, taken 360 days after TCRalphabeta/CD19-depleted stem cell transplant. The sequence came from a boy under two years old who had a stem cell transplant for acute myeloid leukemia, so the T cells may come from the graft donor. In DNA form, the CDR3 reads TGTGCCATCAGTGACCTCGGGGGGTTCAATCAGCCCCAGCATTTT. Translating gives CAISDLGGFNQPQHF.